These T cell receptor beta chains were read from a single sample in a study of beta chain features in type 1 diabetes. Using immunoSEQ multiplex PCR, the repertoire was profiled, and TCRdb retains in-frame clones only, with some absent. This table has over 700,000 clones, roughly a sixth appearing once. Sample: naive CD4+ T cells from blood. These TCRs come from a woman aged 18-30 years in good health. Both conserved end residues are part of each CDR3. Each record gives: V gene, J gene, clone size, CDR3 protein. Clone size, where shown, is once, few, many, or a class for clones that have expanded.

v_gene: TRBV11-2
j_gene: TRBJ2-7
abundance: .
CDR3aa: CASSFGDRRLSYEQYF

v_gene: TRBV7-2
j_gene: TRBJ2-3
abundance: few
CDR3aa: CASSFGIAGGSDTQYF

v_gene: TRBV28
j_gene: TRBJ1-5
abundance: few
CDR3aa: CASTTGEGIQPQHF

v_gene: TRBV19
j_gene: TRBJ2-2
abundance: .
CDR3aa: CASSGQMGGELFF

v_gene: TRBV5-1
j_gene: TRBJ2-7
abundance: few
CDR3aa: CASSLDRGFEQYF

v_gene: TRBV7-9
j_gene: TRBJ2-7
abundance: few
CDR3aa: CASSLWGEQYF

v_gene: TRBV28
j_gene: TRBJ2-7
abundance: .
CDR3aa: CASSILKGGSWYEQYF

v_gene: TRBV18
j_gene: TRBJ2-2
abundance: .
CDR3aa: CASSPPLRVNTGELFF

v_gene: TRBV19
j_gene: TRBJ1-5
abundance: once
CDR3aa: CASSTGLNQPQHF

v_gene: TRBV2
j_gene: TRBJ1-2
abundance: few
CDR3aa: CASSGQTGGGYTF

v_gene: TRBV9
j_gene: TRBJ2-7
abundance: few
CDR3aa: CASSTSGIPYEQYF

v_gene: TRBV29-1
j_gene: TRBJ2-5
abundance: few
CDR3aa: CSVDPIAGPGETQYF

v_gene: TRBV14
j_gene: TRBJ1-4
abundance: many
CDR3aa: CASSQDSWETNEKLFF

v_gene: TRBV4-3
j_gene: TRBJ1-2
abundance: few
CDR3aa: CASSQEEGRQYGYTF

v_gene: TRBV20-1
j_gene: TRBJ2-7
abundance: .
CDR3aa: CTTREYEQYF

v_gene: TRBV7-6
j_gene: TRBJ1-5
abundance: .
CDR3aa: CASSLVDRDRGNHQPQHF

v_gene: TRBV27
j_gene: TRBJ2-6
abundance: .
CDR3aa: CASSPRFLDRGSSGANVLTF

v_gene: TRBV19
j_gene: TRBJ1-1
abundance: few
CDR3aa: CASSVDRARPEAFF

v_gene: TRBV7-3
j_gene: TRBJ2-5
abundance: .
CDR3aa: CASSSNGLAASGTQYF

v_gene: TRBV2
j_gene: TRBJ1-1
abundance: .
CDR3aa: CASEGVLGRVNTEAFF

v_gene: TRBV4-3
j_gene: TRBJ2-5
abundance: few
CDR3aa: CASSQSGTSWETQYF

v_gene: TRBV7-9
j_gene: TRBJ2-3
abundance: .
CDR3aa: CASSYRGPDTDTQYF

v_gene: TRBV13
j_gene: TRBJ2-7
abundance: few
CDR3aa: CASSSRLAGGFEQYF

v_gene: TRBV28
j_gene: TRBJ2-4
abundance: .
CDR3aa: CASSRLVAGGDKNIQYF

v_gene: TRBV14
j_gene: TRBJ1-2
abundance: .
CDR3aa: CASSPGMGKNYGYTF

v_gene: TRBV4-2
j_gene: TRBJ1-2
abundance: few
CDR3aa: CASSQVVGTGTYGYTF

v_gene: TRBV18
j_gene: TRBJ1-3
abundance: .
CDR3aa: CARLLTGFSGNTIYF

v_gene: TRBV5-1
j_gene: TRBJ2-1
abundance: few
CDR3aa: CASSWGLAGYNEQFF

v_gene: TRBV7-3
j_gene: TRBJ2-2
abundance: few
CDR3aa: CASSTGGTGELFF

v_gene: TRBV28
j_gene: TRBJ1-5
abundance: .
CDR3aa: CASRPGTGLGNQPQHF

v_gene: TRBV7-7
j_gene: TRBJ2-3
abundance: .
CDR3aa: CASSWTRDRELYF

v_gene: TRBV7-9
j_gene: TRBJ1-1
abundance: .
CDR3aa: CASSLAMHTEAFF

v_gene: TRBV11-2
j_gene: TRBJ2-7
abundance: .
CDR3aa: CASSPRGAGSVYEQYF

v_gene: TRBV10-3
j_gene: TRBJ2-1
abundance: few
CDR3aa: CAISGRESYEQFF

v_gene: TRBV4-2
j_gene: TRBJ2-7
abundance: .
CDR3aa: CASSQGGISSEQYF

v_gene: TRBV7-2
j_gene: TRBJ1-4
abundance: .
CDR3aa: CASSRRPATNEKLFF

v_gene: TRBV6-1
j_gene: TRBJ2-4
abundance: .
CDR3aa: CASRSGTGGKNIQYF

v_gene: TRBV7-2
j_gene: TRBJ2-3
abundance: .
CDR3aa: CASSLRGSLGTDTQYF

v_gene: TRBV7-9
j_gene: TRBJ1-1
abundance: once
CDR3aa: CASSLVTGRAEAFF

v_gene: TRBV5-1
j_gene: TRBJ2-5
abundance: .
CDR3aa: CASSLVADQETQYF

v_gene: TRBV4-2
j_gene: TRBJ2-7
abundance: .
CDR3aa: CASSQASGSNEQYF

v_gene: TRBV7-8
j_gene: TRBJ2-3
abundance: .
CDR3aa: CASSPPRRDTQYF

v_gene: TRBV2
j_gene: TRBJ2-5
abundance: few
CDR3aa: CASNGGKVGETQYF

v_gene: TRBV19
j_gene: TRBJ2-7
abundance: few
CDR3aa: CASSPSYRTNRQYF

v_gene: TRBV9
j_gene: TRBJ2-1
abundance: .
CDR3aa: CASSVLGQPYNEQFF

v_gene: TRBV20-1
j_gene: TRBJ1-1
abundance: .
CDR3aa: CSVIRDRSAFF

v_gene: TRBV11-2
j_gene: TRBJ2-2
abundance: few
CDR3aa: CASSLPHRAGELFF

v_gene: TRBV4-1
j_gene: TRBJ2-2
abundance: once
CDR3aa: CASSQVGRTKNTGELFF

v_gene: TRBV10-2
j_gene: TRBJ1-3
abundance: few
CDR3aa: CASSEGVLSGNTIYF

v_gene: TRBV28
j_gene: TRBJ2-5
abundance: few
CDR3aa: CASSKLAGAETQYF

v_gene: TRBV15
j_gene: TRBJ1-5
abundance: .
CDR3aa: CATSSDRVGTQHF

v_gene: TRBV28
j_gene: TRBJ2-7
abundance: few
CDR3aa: CASGGDSRPYEQYF

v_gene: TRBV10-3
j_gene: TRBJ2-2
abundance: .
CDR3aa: CAISDSVEGNTGELFF

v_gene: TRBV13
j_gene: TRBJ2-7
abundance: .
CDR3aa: CASSLSPGGAYEQYF